This passage covers 14 T cell receptor beta chains from one sample sequenced in a study of blood T cell repertoires in COVID-19 (dated by TCRdb to 2018 to 2020). Library preparation used the immunoSEQ multiplex PCR assay. This immuneACCESS table, as held by TCRdb, lists in-frame sequences with V and J called but not all clones. Of the missing ones, under half trace to an unresolved V gene in checked studies; the others have no known cause. The sample profile shows about 73,000 clones; 65% to 85% of them were found once. Under 4.5% of the sample rests with the top ten. Sequencing was done on a sample of peripheral blood. Every receptor here comes from a woman aged 60-75 years with acute or convalescent COVID-19.

The rearrangement uses TRBV29-1 and TRBJ1-2; a weak D match, TRBD1 (5 bases). The V end was cut by 3 bases, the J end by 4 bases, with 12 bases between. The V gene's germline CDR1 is SQVTM and CDR2 ANQGSEA. The CDR3 spans 13 residues. The CDR3 spells CSVEKTVGYGYTF. The CDR3 DNA reads TGCAGCGTTGAGAAGACAGTCGGCTATGGCTACACCTTC.

The rearrangement joins TRBV5-1 to TRBJ2-7, with 8 bases aligning to TRBD1. The CDR3 spans 14 residues. J lost 3 bases, V lost 2 bases, and 4 bases had no gene match. Germline V gene sequence: CDR1 SGHRS, CDR2 YFSETQ. CDR3 bases: TGCGCCAGCAGCTTAGGAGACAGGGGCTACGAGCAGTACTTC. Protein: CASSLGDRGYEQYF.

The rearrangement joins TRBV3-1 (or the pseudogene TRBV3-2) to TRBJ2-2, with 13 bases matching TRBD2. Germline CDR1 LGHDT, CDR2 YNNKEL (reference sequence). Trimming at V came to 8 bases and at J to 7 bases, leaving 7 bases not matched to a gene. CDR3 length: 15 amino acids. CDR3 protein: CASQLAGGLVGELFF. The CDR3 DNA is TGTGCCAGCCAACTAGCGGGGGGGCTGGTCGGGGAGCTGTTTTTT.

This clone has only a few counts. This rearrangement joins TRBV28 to TRBJ2-3; TRBD1 is a possible D gene (5 bases). The V end was cut by 3 bases, the J end by 4 bases, with 14 bases between. The germline V gene has CDR1 MDHEN and CDR2 SYDVKM. The CDR3 is made up of 15 amino acids. CDR3 region: CASSLLGEDSDTQYF. The CDR3 nucleotides are TGTGCCAGCAGTTTGTTAGGGGAAGACTCAGATACGCAGTATTTT.

This clone was seen more than once but under ten times. The chain employs TRBV3-1 (or the pseudogene TRBV3-2) and TRBJ2-7; possible D gene TRBD1, 7 bases. The V gene's germline CDR1 is LGHDT and CDR2 YNNKEL (reference sequence). This CDR3 is built from 15 residues. Trimming pared 5 bases from V and 4 bases from J, leaving 18 bases between. The CDR3 reads CASSRSGRGTYEQYF. Written as DNA, the CDR3 is TGTGCCAGCAGCAGGTCGGGCAGGGGGACTTACGAGCAGTACTTC.

This chain uses TRBV27 with TRBJ1-6, with 9 positions matching TRBD1. J lost 0 bases, V lost 6 bases, and 12 bases had no gene match. The CDR3 consists of 19 residues. Germline lookup yields CDR1 MNHEY and CDR2 SMNVEV (reference sequence). The CDR3 loop is CASRPAGTGFSSYNSPLHF. The CDR3 nucleotides read TGTGCCAGCAGACCCGCCGGGACAGGGTTTAGCTCCTATAATTCACCCCTCCACTTT.

The chain combines TRBV29-1 with TRBJ2-2, with 8 bases aligning to TRBD2. CDR1 is SQVTM and CDR2 is ANQGSEA in the germline V gene. This CDR3 comprises 15 residues. V trimming: 5 bases; J trimming: 2 bases; junction bases outside the gene matches: 7. The CDR3, as DNA: TGCAGCGTTAACAGCGGGAGCCGTAACACCGGGGAGCTGTTTTTT. Its protein is CSVNSGSRNTGELFF.

The chain uses TRBV7-9 and TRBJ1-3, with 12 bases identical to TRBD1. Germline lookup yields CDR1 SEHNR and CDR2 FQNEAQ (reference sequence). The CDR3 is made up of 16 amino acids. The V segment lost 6 bases and the J segment 1 base; nucleotides outside the gene matches: 4. As DNA, the CDR3 is TGTGCCAGCAGGGAGGGACAGGGGGCGTCTGGAAACACCATATATTTT. Encoded protein: CASREGQGASGNTIYF.

The table lists this clone with a few counts. The CDR3 nucleotides read TGTGCCAGCAGCAAAACCCCACCAACTAGCGGGAGCCGAAGCAACGAGCAGTACTTC. It translates to CASSKTPPTSGSRSNEQYF. V and J are TRBV21-1 and TRBJ2-7; TRBD2 was called by the table and not checked on the DNA. TRBV21-1 is shown as a pseudogene. The length of the CDR3 is 19 residues.

The chain uses TRBV2 and TRBJ1-2, with D hard to call. The ends were cut back, 4 bases at V and 6 bases at J, with 27 bases in the middle. Germline V lookup: CDR1 SNHLY, CDR2 FYNNEI. CDR3 length equals 18 residues. Here the CDR3 reads CASSGEVPPSSSKNGYTF. The CDR3 DNA reads as TGTGCCAGCAGTGGGGAGGTTCCTCCAAGCTCGTCTAAGAATGGCTACACCTTC.

This clone showed up just a few times. The gene calls are TRBV30 and TRBJ1-3, with 9 bases matching TRBD1. The CDR3 spans 16 residues. The germline V gene has CDR1 GTSNPN and CDR2 SVGIG (reference sequence). V lost 0 bases to trimming and J lost 9 bases; unmatched junction nucleotides: 12. In DNA, the CDR3 is TGTGCCTGGAGTGTATATGGGGGACAGGGAGAGGCCACCATATATTTT. Amino acids: CAWSVYGGQGEATIYF.

This clone was seen more than once but under ten times. V usage is TRBV18 and J usage is TRBJ1-6; 9 nucleotides align to TRBD1. This CDR3 has 14 residues. Unmatched junction bases numbered 2, after V lost 4 bases and J lost 7 bases. In germline, CDR1 is KGHSH, CDR2 LQKENI. The DNA of the CDR3 is TGTGCCAGCTCACGGGACAGGGAAAATTCACCCCTCCACTTT. It is translated as CASSRDRENSPLHF. The variable domain in full, with the rest retrieved from reference TRBV18 and TRBJ1-6, is NAGVMQNPRHLVRRRGQEARLRCSPMKGHSHVYWYRQLPEEGLKFMVYLQKENIIDESGMPKERFSAEFPKEGPSILRIQQVVRGDSAAYFCASSRDRENSPLHFGNGTRLTVT.

This sequence joins TRBV29-1 and TRBJ2-7, with 9 nucleotides matching TRBD1. The CDR3 covers 15 residues. J lost 3 bases, V lost 3 bases, and 9 bases had no gene match. Germline CDR1 is SQVTM and CDR2 is ANQGSEA. The CDR3 DNA follows: TGCAGCGTTGAGTTTGCGGGACAGGGACTCTACGAGCAGTACTTC. It specifies CSVEFAGQGLYEQYF.

The gene calls are TRBV30 and TRBJ1-1, with D maybe TRBD1 (5 bases). Germline assignment: CDR1 GTSNPN and CDR2 SVGIG (reference sequence). Deletions cut 4 bases from V and 2 bases from J, with 11 bases between. The CDR3 length is 13 residues. The DNA of the CDR3 is TGTGCCTGGACACTCACAGGAAACACTGAAGCTTTCTTT. Its translation: CAWTLTGNTEAFF. Supplemented by reference TRBV30 and TRBJ1-1, the full variable domain reads SQTIHQWPATLVQPVGSPLSLECTVEGTSNPNLYWYRQAAGRGLQLLFYSVGIGQISSEVPQNLSASRPQDRQFILSSKKLLLSDSGFYLCAWTLTGNTEAFFGQGTRLTVV.